The present TCR beta chain was sequenced within a study of T-cell reconstitution after alpha-beta-depleted transplantation in children. Study observations and caveats: At around two months after transplant, the alpha-beta T cells were reportedly derived from several hundred expanded clones that came from non-depleted graft cells. Recipient T cells and thymic progenitors that survived gave rise to the high TCRbeta diversity observed at day 60 in some patients. T-cell counts and diversity at one year following transplant were attributed mainly to newly produced T cells.

The CDR3 has 14 residues. The germline gives CDR1 SGHDN, CDR2 FVKESK. Between the trimmed V and J ends, which lost 1 base and 6 bases, there was a span of 13 bases. The TCRbeta library incorporated unique molecular identifiers. MiXCR, applied by TCRdb to the PCR reads, yields one record per CDR3 protein. The table records 500,000 to 750,000 distinct CDR3 sequences, about a quarter of them present only once. Of note for this clonotype: No antigen is known for it.

V usage is TRBV14 and J usage is TRBJ2-7; perhaps TRBD2 as D (5 bases). Sequenced material: PBMCs, taken before TCRalphabeta/CD19-depleted stem cell transplant. The receptor was isolated from a boy under two years old with Wiskott-Aldrich syndrome, due to receive a stem cell transplant. The CDR3 bases are TGTGCCAGCAGCCAAGTACTCGGGAAGGGCGAGCAGTACTTC. Translating it yields CASSQVLGKGEQYF.